This entry lists 28 T cell receptor beta chains sequenced from one sample in a study of cytomegalovirus exposure and HLA in healthy donors. TCRdb's table, derived via immunoSEQ multiplex PCR, lists solely in-frame clones and lacks some. The table has around 150,000 clones, roughly 92% seen once. Sequenced sample: PBMCs. The receptors stem from a young man in good health and CMV-seronegative.

This sequence joins TRBV5-5 and TRBJ2-5, with D perhaps TRBD2 (5 bases). Deletions cut 4 bases from V and 10 bases from J, with 17 bases between. The CDR3 is made up of 13 amino acids. Germline values: CDR1 SGHKS, CDR2 YYEKEE (reference sequence). The CDR3 region is CASSLGQIGDQYF. CDR3 DNA sequence: TGTGCCAGCAGCCTCGGGCAGATCGGGGACCAGTACTTC.

This chain uses TRBV6-1 with TRBJ1-2, with 7 bases fitting TRBD1. V was clipped by 0 bases and J by 3 bases; unmatched bases: 13. Germline CDR1 and CDR2: MNHNS and SASEGT. This CDR3 is built from 18 residues. DNA of the CDR3: TGTGCCAGCAGTGAAGCGCTTCTGAAGGGGGCTGGCTACTATGGCTACACCTTC. It is translated as CASSEALLKGAGYYGYTF.

The rearrangement links TRBV19 to TRBJ1-1; D is perhaps TRBD1 (6 bases). The CDR3 covers 13 residues. CDR1 LNHDA and CDR2 SQIVND come from the germline V gene (reference sequence). V was pared by 7 bases and J by 1 base, with 10 bases between. CDR3 residues: CASKQQGNTEAFF. CDR3 DNA: TGTGCCAGTAAACAACAGGGGAACACTGAAGCTTTCTTT.

This clone has a handful of counts. V and J are TRBV5-1 and TRBJ2-7; D gene unclear. Germline CDR1 is SGHRS and CDR2 is YFSETQ. The V gene lost 3 bases and the J gene lost 7 bases, with 14 bases spanning the gap. The CDR3 is 13 amino acids. This chain's CDR3 is CASSSPVSLEQYF. In DNA form, the CDR3 reads TGCGCCAGCAGCTCTCCCGTGTCCCTTGAGCAGTACTTC.

J is TRBJ2-7 and V is TRBV5-1; 10 bases are shared with TRBD2. CDR1 is SGHRS and CDR2 is YFSETQ in the germline V gene. V was pared by 0 bases and J by 1 base, with 1 base of the junction left unmatched. This CDR3 region has 15 residues. The CDR3 nucleotides are TGCGCCAGCAGCTTGGGGACTAGCGGTTCCTACGAGCAGTACGTC. Translation: CASSLGTSGSYEQYV.

The chain links TRBV6-5 to TRBJ1-1, with a weak D call TRBD1 (5 bases). The V gene's germline CDR1 is MNHEY and CDR2 SVGAGI. There are 16 residues in the CDR3. Deletions cut 0 bases from V and 2 bases from J, with 13 bases between. The CDR3, as DNA: TGTGCCAGCAGTTACTCCACAGGTATAGCTAACACTGAAGCTTTCTTT. Translated: CASSYSTGIANTEAFF.

This sequence joins TRBV19 and TRBJ2-7; TRBD1 matches 8 bases. With V trimmed by 1 base and J by 3 bases, 5 bases remained unmatched. The CDR3 runs to 15 residues. Germline V gene sequence: CDR1 LNHDA, CDR2 SQIVND (reference sequence). Here the CDR3 DNA reads TGTGCCAGTAGTATAGGGACAGGGTTGTTCTACGAGCAGTACGTC. Translating it yields CASSIGTGLFYEQYV.

This chain links TRBV7-9 with TRBJ2-3; 7 nucleotides line up with TRBD1. CDR1 and CDR2 from the germline V gene are SEHNR and FQNEAQ (reference sequence). V shed 3 bases, J shed 2 bases, and the junction held 8 bases outside the gene matches. The length of the CDR3 is 16 residues. The CDR3 here is CASSFRDRRYTDTQYF. CDR3 nucleotide sequence: TGTGCCAGCAGCTTTCGGGACAGACGTTACACAGATACGCAGTATTTT.

The genes are TRBV6-6 and TRBJ1-1; no definite D call. Germline-derived CDR1 and CDR2 are MNHNY and SVGAGI (reference sequence). The CDR3 length is 12 residues. Trimming shortened V by 7 bases and J by 4 bases, and 10 bases separated the two germline ends. CDR3 DNA: TGTGCCAGCAACCACGGGGTCACTGAAGCTTTCTTT. It encodes CASNHGVTEAFF.

The chain joins TRBV9 to TRBJ2-1; the match to TRBD2 covers 11 bases. This CDR3 comprises 17 residues. After removal of 0 bases from V and 5 bases from J, the junction contained 7 bases not matched to a gene. Germline V gene data show CDR1 as SGDLS and CDR2 as YYNGEE. DNA of the CDR3: TGTGCCAGCAGCGTAGAGCCGGGACTAGCGGTTCACAATGAGCAGTTCTTC. It yields the protein CASSVEPGLAVHNEQFF.

The chain carries TRBV19 and TRBJ2-2; 8 bases fit TRBD1. Germline V gene lookup returns CDR1 LNHDA and CDR2 SQIVND (reference sequence). V shed 6 bases and J 2 bases; nucleotides not matched to a gene: 5. The CDR3 totals 15 residues. CDR3 loop: CASRQTGANTGELFF. CDR3 DNA: TGTGCCAGTAGACAGACAGGGGCCAACACCGGGGAGCTGTTTTTT.

This clone was detected only a few times. The chain recombines TRBV6-5 with TRBJ1-1; 7 bases line up with TRBD1. Germline V lookup: CDR1 MNHEY, CDR2 SVGAGI. The CDR3 loop spans 14 amino acids. Trimming removed 8 bases from V and 4 bases from J; junction bases left unmatched: 10. The CDR3 spells CASRKPGGITEAFF. The CDR3 coding sequence is TGTGCCAGCCGGAAACCAGGGGGGATCACTGAAGCTTTCTTT.

The V gene is TRBV7-6, the J gene TRBJ1-5; TRBD1 might be the D (5 bases). V was shortened by 3 bases and J by 6 bases, with 15 bases between the two germline ends. From germline, CDR1 is SGHVS and CDR2 FNYEAQ. The CDR3 sequence is 15 residues long. CDR3 sequence (DNA): TGTGCCAGCAGCTTGGAGCGGGGGGTGGGTCAGCCCCAGCATTTT. It specifies CASSLERGVGQPQHF.

V usage is TRBV7-9 and J usage is TRBJ2-3; D may be TRBD2 (5 bases). Trimming took 5 bases from V and 4 from J, leaving 13 bases between them. There are 14 residues in the CDR3. Germline V CDR1 and CDR2: SEHNR, FQNEAQ (reference sequence). In DNA, the CDR3 is TGTGCCAGCAGCCCGATAGTCGGGGCAGATACGCAGTATTTT. Translating gives CASSPIVGADTQYF.

The chain employs TRBV4-3 and TRBJ2-7; D not resolved. CDR1 is LGHNA, CDR2 YSLEER, per germline. The CDR3 loop spans 15 amino acids. V was clipped by 0 bases and J by 3 bases, with 12 bases between them. CDR3 in amino acids: CASSQEGTDDYEQYV. As DNA, the CDR3 is TGCGCCAGCAGCCAAGAAGGCACGGACGACTACGAGCAGTACGTC.

The chain couples TRBV5-6 to TRBJ1-1; no definite D call. There are 13 residues in the CDR3. Trimming removed 2 bases from V and 1 base from J, with 6 bases in between. Germline lookup yields CDR1 SGHDT and CDR2 YYEEEE. CDR3 nucleotide sequence: TGTGCCAGCAGCTTAGACAAGAACACTGAAGCTTTCTTT. This codes for CASSLDKNTEAFF.

The chain links TRBV4-2 to TRBJ2-5; 9 bases match TRBD2. CDR3 length: 16 amino acids. The germline V gene has CDR1 LGHNA and CDR2 YNFKEQ. J lost 7 bases, V lost 4 bases, and 13 bases had no gene match. CDR3 in amino acids: CASSPELAGRGGTQYF. The CDR3 DNA follows: TGTGCCAGCAGCCCAGAGCTAGCGGGGCGTGGGGGGACCCAGTACTTC.

This chain connects TRBV21-1 to TRBJ2-7; whether TRBD1, the table's D call, matches the DNA was not checked. TRBV21-1 is tagged as a pseudogene. The CDR3 contains 15 residues. The CDR3 sequence is CASTSPGQGDYEQYF. CDR3 DNA: TGTGCCAGCACCTCGCCGGGACAGGGGGACTACGAGCAGTACTTC.

This chain joins TRBV30 and TRBJ1-3; 11 bases map to TRBD1. V lost 5 bases and J lost 2; bases outside the gene matches: 2. The CDR3 runs 14 residues. Germline values: CDR1 GTSNPN, CDR2 SVGIG (reference sequence). This chain's CDR3 is CAWGTGGTGNTIYF. Here the CDR3 DNA reads TGTGCCTGGGGGACAGGGGGGACTGGAAACACCATATATTTT.

V gene TRBV7-8 combines with J gene TRBJ2-1, with TRBD2 matching 10 bases. V lost 5 bases to trimming and J lost 6 bases; unmatched junction nucleotides: 10. The CDR3 is made up of 16 amino acids. The germline V gene encodes CDR1 SGHVS and CDR2 FQNEAQ. The CDR3 is CASSVGSGRALNEQFF. The CDR3 nucleotides read TGTGCCAGCAGCGTAGGGAGCGGGAGGGCCCTCAATGAGCAGTTCTTC.

The chain uses TRBV11-2 and TRBJ1-4, with D hard to call. V lost 0 bases and J lost 4, with 6 bases in between. The V gene's germline CDR1 is SGHAT and CDR2 FQNNGV. The CDR3 has 14 residues. CDR3 loop: CASSLEGLNEKLFF. The CDR3 DNA reads as TGTGCCAGCAGCTTAGAGGGCCTTAATGAAAAACTGTTTTTT.

This clone has only one observation. The chain is built from TRBV1 and TRBJ2-7; the table's D call, TRBD1, was not checked against the DNA. TRBV1 is marked as a pseudogene. The CDR3 length is 18 residues. The CDR3 sequence is CTSSQGREKKTSKYEQYV. The CDR3 nucleotides read TGCACCAGCAGCCAAGGCAGGGAAAAAAAAACAAGTAAGTACGAGCAGTACGTC.

V and J are TRBV9 and TRBJ1-2; 9 bases are shared with TRBD1. The trim removed 4 bases at V and 8 bases at J, leaving 12 bases unmatched. The CDR3 contains 15 residues. Germline V gene sequence: CDR1 SGDLS, CDR2 YYNGEE. This CDR3 reads CASSPMDGQGYGYTF. CDR3 bases: TGTGCCAGCAGCCCAATGGACGGACAGGGGTACGGCTACACCTTC.

The chain joins TRBV7-9 to TRBJ1-1; no clear D. The germline V gene has CDR1 SEHNR and CDR2 FQNEAQ (reference sequence). Between the trimmed V and J ends, which lost 4 bases and 4 bases, there was a span of 7 bases. The CDR3 contains 12 residues. CDR3 in amino acids: CASSSWLTEAFF. DNA for the CDR3: TGTGCCAGCAGCTCTTGGCTCACTGAAGCTTTCTTT. Looking up the rest from reference TRBV7-9 and TRBJ1-1 gives the full variable domain: DTGVSQNPRHKITKRGQNVTFRCDPISEHNRLYWYRQTLGQGPEFLTYFQNEAQLEKSRLLSDRFSAERPKGSFSTLEIQRTEQGDSAMYLCASSSWLTEAFFGQGTRLTVV.

This chain connects TRBV11-3 to TRBJ2-5, with 9 bases identical to TRBD2. After removal of 4 bases from V and 4 bases from J, the junction contained 7 bases not matched to a gene. CDR1 is SGHNT and CDR2 is YENEEA in the germline V gene. The CDR3 consists of 15 residues. The CDR3 coding sequence is TGTGCCAGCAGCTCCCCCCTAGCGGGAAGAGAGACCCAGTACTTC. Protein sequence: CASSSPLAGRETQYF.

The gene calls are TRBV12-5 and TRBJ1-2; D uncertain. The length of the CDR3 is 14 residues. V lost 1 base and J 4 bases, leaving 10 bases between the germline ends. The germline V gene encodes CDR1 LGHNT and CDR2 FRNRAP. The CDR3 loop reads CASGLAPVFYGYTF. The CDR3 nucleotides read TGTGCTAGTGGTTTGGCACCAGTTTTCTATGGCTACACCTTC.

V usage is TRBV7-2 and J usage is TRBJ1-6, with D possibly matching TRBD1 (6 bases). Germline V gives CDR1 SGHTA, CDR2 FQGNSA. The ends were cut back, 5 bases at V and 7 bases at J, with 15 bases in the middle. The CDR3 is made up of 15 amino acids. CDR3: CASSPQQGRNSPLHF. The CDR3 DNA sequence: TGTGCCAGCAGCCCACAACAGGGTAGAAATTCACCCCTCCACTTT.

The CDR3 sequence: CASSLASGGQTRYNEQFF. The CDR3 DNA follows: TGTGCCAGCAGCTTAGCTAGCGGGGGGCAAACCCGCTACAATGAGCAGTTCTTC. The chain combines TRBV7-2 with TRBJ2-1, with 10 bases aligning to TRBD2. CDR3 size: 18 residues. Germline V gives CDR1 SGHTA, CDR2 FQGNSA. Losses at the gene ends were 0 bases for V and 3 bases for J; bases not matched to a gene: 8.